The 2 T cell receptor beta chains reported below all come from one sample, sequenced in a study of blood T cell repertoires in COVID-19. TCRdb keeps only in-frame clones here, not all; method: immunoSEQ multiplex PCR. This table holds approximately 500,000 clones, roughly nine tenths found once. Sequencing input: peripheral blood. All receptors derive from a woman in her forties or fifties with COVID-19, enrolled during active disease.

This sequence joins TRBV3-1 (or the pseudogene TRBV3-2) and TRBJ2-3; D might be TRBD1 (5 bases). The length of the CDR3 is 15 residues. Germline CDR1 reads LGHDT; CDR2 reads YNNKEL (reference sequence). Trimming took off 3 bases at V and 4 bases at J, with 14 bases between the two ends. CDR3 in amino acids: CASSQKGIVPDTQYF. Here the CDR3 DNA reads TGTGCCAGCAGCCAGAAGGGGATAGTACCAGATACGCAGTATTTT.

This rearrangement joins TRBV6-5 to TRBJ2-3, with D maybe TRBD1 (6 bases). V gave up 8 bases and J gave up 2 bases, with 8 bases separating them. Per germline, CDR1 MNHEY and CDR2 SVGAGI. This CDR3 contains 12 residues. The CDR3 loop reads CASWDNTDTQYF. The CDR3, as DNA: TGTGCCAGCTGGGACAACACAGATACGCAGTATTTT.